Sequencing of this T cell receptor (beta chain) was carried out in a study of blood T cell repertoires in COVID-19. The V segment lost 4 bases and the J segment 1 base; nucleotides outside the gene matches: 8. The CDR3 consists of 16 residues. The germline V gene encodes CDR1 KGHSH and CDR2 LQKENI. Recruits, aged about 18 to 89 years, lived in about two dozen US areas. Repertoires were generated with immunoSEQ multiplex PCR, while TCRdb's copy carries only in-frame clones and drops some. The sample lists a few hundred thousand clones; about 80% were seen once. This clone was counted once. This sequence originates from a man aged 50 to 59 who had recovered from COVID-19. The sample consisted of PBMCs or T cells enriched from blood (not recorded which). This sequence joins TRBV18 and TRBJ2-7, with 9 bases aligning to TRBD1. CDR3 in DNA: TGTGCCAGCTCACTACAGACAGGGGGGGCATCCTACGAGCAGTACTTC. It codes for CASSLQTGGASYEQYF.